The 11 T cell receptor beta chains given below trace back to one sample, sequenced in a study of CD8 T cells in Susac syndrome. Random-hexamer reverse transcription was applied to about 0.5 to 1 ug RNA. TCRdb analysed the immunoSEQ multiplex PCR reads with MiXCR anew, one entry per CDR3 protein. This table has about 150,000 distinct CDR3 sequences, approximately 94% appearing once. Sequenced: CD4+ T cells from PBMCs. These receptors came from a human donor with Susac syndrome.

The chain links TRBV20-1 to TRBJ1-5; possible D gene TRBD1, 5 bases. CDR1 is DFQATT, CDR2 SNEGSKA, per germline (reference sequence). The CDR3 is 14 residues long. Trimming removed 3 bases from V and 11 bases from J, with 20 bases in between. CDR3 DNA: TGCAGTGCTAGCCTCTACCGGGGGACCCGGTCCCAGCATTTT. Translating gives CSASLYRGTRSQHF.

This sequence joins TRBV19 and TRBJ1-5; D gene ambiguous. The CDR3 runs to 11 residues. Looked up from germline, CDR1 is LNHDA and CDR2 is SQIVND (reference sequence). V was trimmed by 7 bases and J by 9 bases, leaving 10 bases between them. CDR3 sequence (DNA): TGTGCCAGTACGTCAGAGGGGCCCCAGCATTTT. This gives the protein CASTSEGPQHF.

The J gene is TRBJ2-7, the V gene TRBV20-1; a weak D match, TRBD2 (6 bases). The length of the CDR3 is 14 residues. Germline CDR1 DFQATT, CDR2 SNEGSKA (reference sequence). Trimming took 6 bases from V and 2 from J, leaving 17 bases between them. The CDR3 nucleotides read TGCAGTGCCAGCGGGCCAGGAACGACCTACGAGCAGTACTTC. It encodes CSASGPGTTYEQYF.

The chain recombines TRBV9 with TRBJ1-1; possibly TRBD1 for D (5 bases). V shed 3 bases and J shed 6 bases, with 18 bases lying between them. This CDR3 is 15 amino acids long. CDR1 is SGDLS and CDR2 is YYNGEE in the germline V gene. In DNA, the CDR3 is TGTGCCAGCAGCGCGGCGGGGACTATACTCTCTGAAGCTTTCTTT. Amino acids: CASSAAGTILSEAFF.

This clonotype was recorded once. V and J are TRBV11-2 and TRBJ1-5; D is undetermined. V gave up 5 bases and J gave up 7 bases, with 12 bases separating them. CDR1 and CDR2 (germline): SGHAT, FQNNGV. The CDR3 sequence is 13 residues long. In nucleotides, the CDR3 is TGTGCCAGCAGCCCTGATACCATCCAGCCCCAGCATTTT. This sequence encodes CASSPDTIQPQHF.

Details on this clonotype: An end of the junction differs from the germline gene, which may be a read error. This CDR3 reads CSVEDHRTGKGLF. CDR3 coding DNA: TGCAGCGTTGAAGATCACCGGACAGGGAAGGGACTCTTT. V and J are TRBV29-1 and TRBJ1-1; TRBD1 aligns across 8 bases. This CDR3 has 13 amino acids. Germline assignment: CDR1 SQVTM and CDR2 ANQGSEA.

This chain links TRBV28 with TRBJ1-2; tentative D call: TRBD1 (5 bases). In germline, CDR1 is MDHEN, CDR2 SYDVKM. The length of the CDR3 is 13 residues. The V end lost 7 bases, the J end lost 7 bases, and 16 bases lay between the germline ends. CDR3 nucleotide sequence: TGTGCCAGCATGGGGACGACGGAAAGTGGCTACACCTTC. Protein sequence: CASMGTTESGYTF.

The chain uses TRBV6-2 or TRBV6-3 and TRBJ2-7; 7 bases agree with TRBD1. Germline lookup yields CDR1 MNHEY and CDR2 SVGEGT. Trimming took 6 bases from V and 2 from J; bases not matched to a gene: 1. This CDR3 comprises 12 residues. The CDR3 region is CASRQGAYEQYF. In DNA, the CDR3 is TGTGCCAGCAGGCAGGGGGCCTACGAGCAGTACTTC.

The rearrangement uses TRBV7-9 and TRBJ2-4; no firm D call. CDR3 length equals 14 residues. Trimming removed 5 bases from V and 3 bases from J, with 11 bases in between. From germline, CDR1 is SEHNR and CDR2 FQNEAQ (reference sequence). The CDR3 bases are TGTGCCAGCAGCAAACCCTACGGCAAAAACATTCAGTACTTC. Protein sequence: CASSKPYGKNIQYF.

The chain carries TRBV6-5 and TRBJ1-2, with D hard to call. Germline V gene lookup returns CDR1 MNHEY and CDR2 SVGAGI. Trimming stripped 6 bases from V and 8 bases from J, with 16 bases between. The length of the CDR3 is 13 residues. CDR3 sequence: CASRGGWLGGYTF. In DNA, the CDR3 is TGTGCCAGCAGAGGTGGATGGTTGGGAGGCTACACCTTC.

The chain combines TRBV6-1 with TRBJ2-1, with a weak D call TRBD2 (7 bases). Germline loops: CDR1 MNHNS, CDR2 SASEGT. There are 16 residues in the CDR3. The germline V and J ends were trimmed by 6 bases and 2 bases, with 17 bases remaining between them. The CDR3 reads CASRRRRGGTYNEQFF. The DNA for the CDR3 is TGTGCCAGCAGAAGAAGGAGGGGGGGGACCTACAATGAGCAGTTCTTC.